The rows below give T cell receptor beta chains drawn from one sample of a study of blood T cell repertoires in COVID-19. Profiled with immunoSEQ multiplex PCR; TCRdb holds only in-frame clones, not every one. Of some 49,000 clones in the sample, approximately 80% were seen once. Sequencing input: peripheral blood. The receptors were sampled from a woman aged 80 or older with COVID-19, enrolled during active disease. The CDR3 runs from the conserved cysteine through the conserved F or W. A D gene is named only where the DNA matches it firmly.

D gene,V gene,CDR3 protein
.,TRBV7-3,CASSLVGTPARSEQFF
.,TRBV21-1,CASSDRDSFSSGNTIYF
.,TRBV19,CASSEPGHSNLPVF
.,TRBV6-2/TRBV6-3,CASSYPPREQYF
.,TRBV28,CASTPPFNSPLHF
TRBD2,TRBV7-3,CASSLPSAGGPNEQFF
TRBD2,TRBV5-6,CASSFLSSGREDIQYF
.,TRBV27,CASSLGGAGNQPQHF
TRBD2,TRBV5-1,CASTPAGVAGNQNEQFF
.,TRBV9,CASSVDREGYEQYF
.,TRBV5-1,CASSGATMNTGELFF
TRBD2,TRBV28,CASRTSVYSSTDTQYF
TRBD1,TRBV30,CAWSVLGQGVGYTF
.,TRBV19,CASSRQVRETQYF
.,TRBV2,CASSAGYLSTDTQYF
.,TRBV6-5,CASSSGLPTAYEQYF
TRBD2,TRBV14,CASSQGRTSGTQETQYF
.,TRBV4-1,CASSQDGGLMKYF
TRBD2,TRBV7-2,CASSLASSGGYEQYF
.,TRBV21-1,CASSKGGSGSRATGELFF
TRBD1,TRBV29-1,CSATGTGGFATNEKLFF
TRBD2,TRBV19,CASSIRLAGGQETQYF
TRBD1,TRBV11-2,CASLEGQNLNEQFF
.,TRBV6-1,CASSEGWHGNTIYF
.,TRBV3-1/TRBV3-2,CASSQVEFADTQYF
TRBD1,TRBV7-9,CASSPSGTGHNEQFF
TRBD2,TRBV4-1,CASSQGLATTGELFF
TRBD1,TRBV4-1,CASSQPGGIYEQYF
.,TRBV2,CASSVDGLGVNEQFF
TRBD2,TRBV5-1,CASSLRPGATSGSYTGELFF
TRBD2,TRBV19,CASSPARREGYNEQFF
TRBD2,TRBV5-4,CASSFRAGANEQFF
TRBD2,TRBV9,CASSVGGRGKGGSEQYF
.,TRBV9,CASSVGMGTTEAFF
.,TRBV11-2,CASSLAGNEQFF
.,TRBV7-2,CASSLGRVAHSSYEQYF
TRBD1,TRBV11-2,CASSLVRDSQQYF
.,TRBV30,CAWREAGTITHF
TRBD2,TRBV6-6,CASSPRTSGLMGNEQFF
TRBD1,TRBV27,CASSFRGLDNEQFF
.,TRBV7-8,CASSLTHGLALETQYF
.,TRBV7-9,CASSGYRGGYEQYF
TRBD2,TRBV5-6,CASSLPLAGAEQFF
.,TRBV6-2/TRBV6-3,CASSYSQRDWFQETQYF
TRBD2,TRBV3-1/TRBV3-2,CASSRRTSEYNEQFF
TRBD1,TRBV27,CASSFLRGYNEQFF
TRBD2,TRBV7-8,CASSIRLAGVKDTQYF
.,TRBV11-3,CASSREGNTEAFF
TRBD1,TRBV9,CASRPQGMNTEAFF